This entry concerns a single T cell receptor (beta chain). Its cognate antigen is unknown. Per the germline V gene, CDR1 is SGHRS and CDR2 is YFSETQ. This CDR3 has 15 amino acids. The ends lost 5 bases at V and 0 bases at J; junction bases unmatched: 5. The donors belonged to the roughly 130-subject validation cohort, separate from the approximately 670-subject first cohort. The source of the sample is a study of cytomegalovirus exposure and HLA in healthy donors. Study-wide results and caveats: Most TCR sequences showed up rarely, but some public TCRs showed up in many donors. Confirmation in vitro established that a few CMV-associated chains were specific for CMV antigens.

The assay was immunoSEQ multiplex PCR, and TCRdb's table has in-frame clones only and misses some. This table holds tens of thousands of clones, approximately 93% found once. The TCR sequence derives from a man younger than 35 in good health and CMV-seropositive. The material sequenced was PBMCs. The V gene is TRBV5-1, the J gene TRBJ2-5; 9 bases map to TRBD1. The CDR3 here is CASRAGTGYQETQYF. The CDR3 nucleotides are TGCGCCAGCAGGGCCGGGACAGGGTACCAAGAGACCCAGTACTTC. The full variable domain, rest sourced from reference TRBV5-1 and TRBJ2-5, is KAGVTQTPRYLIKTRGQQVTLSCSPISGHRSVSWYQQTPGQGLQFLFEYFSETQRNKGNFPGRFSGRQFSNSRSEMNVSTLELGDSALYLCASRAGTGYQETQYFGPGTRLLVL.